The rows below give T cell receptor beta chains drawn from one sample of a study of cytotoxic CD8 clonotypes in ibrutinib-treated CLL. Produced via immunoSEQ multiplex PCR; TCRdb's table is partial and in-frame only. The table records roughly 330,000 clones, roughly 70% of them present only once. The source material was PBMCs, sampled after 36 months of ibrutinib treatment. These receptors were taken from a human donor with chronic lymphocytic leukemia. Each CDR3 is given with its conserved first and last residue. Each record gives: CDR3 length, V gene, clone size, CDR3 protein. The size field is filled for only some rows; it gives once, few, many or a size class.

len: 15
v_gene: TRBV27
abundance: .
CDR3aa: CASGHRVWGPYEQYF

len: 14
v_gene: TRBV19
abundance: .
CDR3aa: CASSPTSGGWGYTF

len: 15
v_gene: TRBV4-1
abundance: .
CDR3aa: CASSHPPTGHNEQFF

len: 12
v_gene: TRBV9
abundance: .
CDR3aa: CASSPPGGELFF

len: 15
v_gene: TRBV18
abundance: once
CDR3aa: CASSPPGPLGDTQYF

len: 14
v_gene: TRBV5-1
abundance: once
CDR3aa: CASSYDTDNQPQHF

len: 15
v_gene: TRBV5-4
abundance: .
CDR3aa: CASRTGLAGSYEQYF

len: 15
v_gene: TRBV5-4
abundance: once
CDR3aa: CASSLLSGAQETQYF

len: 15
v_gene: TRBV9
abundance: .
CDR3aa: CASSVEGGPDNEQFF

len: 15
v_gene: TRBV27
abundance: .
CDR3aa: CASSLGATSGQPQHF

len: 16
v_gene: TRBV5-1
abundance: .
CDR3aa: CASSLESGTGNSPLHF

len: 16
v_gene: TRBV23-1
abundance: .
CDR3aa: CASSQSPLAGAYEQYF

len: 16
v_gene: TRBV6-5
abundance: once
CDR3aa: CASSYSRWTSNQEAFF

len: 14
v_gene: TRBV28
abundance: .
CDR3aa: CASTTTDPPYEQYF

len: 12
v_gene: TRBV6-5
abundance: .
CDR3aa: CASSQGNQPQHF

len: 14
v_gene: TRBV11-2
abundance: .
CDR3aa: CASSELTSPDTQYF

len: 12
v_gene: TRBV27
abundance: .
CDR3aa: CASSRGGDEQYF

len: 17
v_gene: TRBV4-1
abundance: .
CDR3aa: CASSQESGTGVNQPQHF

len: 16
v_gene: TRBV4-1
abundance: once
CDR3aa: CASSHPEAGVQETQYF

len: 12
v_gene: TRBV27
abundance: few
CDR3aa: CASSFVGYEQYF

len: 11
v_gene: TRBV6-5
abundance: .
CDR3aa: CASSGQGAQHF

len: 11
v_gene: TRBV2
abundance: .
CDR3aa: CASRLLNEQFF

len: 15
v_gene: TRBV9
abundance: .
CDR3aa: CASSVVELWDHEQFF

len: 18
v_gene: TRBV11-2
abundance: .
CDR3aa: CASSLGGQGAQATYGYTF

len: 13
v_gene: TRBV11-2
abundance: few
CDR3aa: CASSLGTNYGYTF

len: 15
v_gene: TRBV19
abundance: once
CDR3aa: CASSIVTVGYNEQFF

len: 15
v_gene: TRBV7-9
abundance: .
CDR3aa: CASSLASGQGIKQYF

len: 16
v_gene: TRBV9
abundance: .
CDR3aa: CASSVGAGGPTDTQYF

len: 17
v_gene: TRBV7-9
abundance: .
CDR3aa: CASSLGLAGGFSYEQYF

len: 15
v_gene: TRBV5-6
abundance: .
CDR3aa: CASSIGTSGAYEQYF

len: 13
v_gene: TRBV5-4
abundance: .
CDR3aa: CASSLGYQETQYF

len: 16
v_gene: TRBV7-3
abundance: few
CDR3aa: CASDRGRRGREQPQHF

len: 13
v_gene: TRBV5-3
abundance: .
CDR3aa: CARSFQDPYEQYF

len: 14
v_gene: TRBV6-5
abundance: .
CDR3aa: CASSYSRTYNEQFF

len: 15
v_gene: TRBV9
abundance: .
CDR3aa: CASSATSGISNEQFF

len: 14
v_gene: TRBV2
abundance: few
CDR3aa: CASRALQGKRGYTF

len: 15
v_gene: TRBV4-1
abundance: .
CDR3aa: CASSEDRGQGDTQYF

len: 11
v_gene: TRBV29-1
abundance: .
CDR3aa: CSTGQIETQYF

len: 11
v_gene: TRBV7-3
abundance: few
CDR3aa: CASSQGTKQYF

len: 15
v_gene: TRBV18
abundance: .
CDR3aa: CASSPAAGGLYEQYF

len: 13
v_gene: TRBV19
abundance: .
CDR3aa: CASSIAGFYGYTF

len: 18
v_gene: TRBV14
abundance: .
CDR3aa: CASSQELLAGVDTGELFF

len: 17
v_gene: TRBV9
abundance: .
CDR3aa: CASSVNPLAGGTGELFF

len: 15
v_gene: TRBV7-6
abundance: .
CDR3aa: CATRRFGTGPYEQYF

len: 13
v_gene: TRBV6-5
abundance: few
CDR3aa: CASSGTAPDTQYF

len: 14
v_gene: TRBV29-1
abundance: .
CDR3aa: CSVPAPADGNTIYF

len: 14
v_gene: TRBV4-1
abundance: few
CDR3aa: CASSPRDFVYEQYF

len: 15
v_gene: TRBV7-6
abundance: .
CDR3aa: CASSQGTSGIYEQYF

len: 13
v_gene: TRBV18
abundance: .
CDR3aa: CASSSTRFYEQYF

len: 15
v_gene: TRBV6-5
abundance: .
CDR3aa: CASSFPTGTGYGYTF

len: 13
v_gene: TRBV7-6
abundance: .
CDR3aa: CASSSRQSYEQYF

len: 13
v_gene: TRBV4-3
abundance: few
CDR3aa: CASSQVPGGELFF

len: 15
v_gene: TRBV7-2
abundance: .
CDR3aa: CASSLLAGVGETQYF